This entry concerns a single T cell receptor beta chain. Its matching antigen is unknown. This sample stems from a study of cytomegalovirus exposure and HLA in healthy donors. Study-level points and caveats: In an earlier analysis, most TCR beta V segments were productive about 90% or about 30% of the time. Some V segments, including TRBV6-2 and TRBV6-3, were excluded as indistinguishable. There were a few CMV-associated chains whose specificity for CMV antigens was confirmed in vitro. With DRB1 most and HLA-C fewest, TCR association rates differed between HLA loci in a later analysis.

Trimming pared 0 bases from V and 0 bases from J, leaving 6 bases between. This CDR3 spans 14 amino acids. Germline CDR1 is SGHKS and CDR2 is YYEKEE (reference sequence). The PCR employed 60 Vbeta primers together with 13 Jbeta primers. Sequencing used immunoSEQ multiplex PCR; TCRdb keeps in-frame clones, though not all of them. Its listing shows some 200,000 clones. This TCR derives from a girl aged 2-10 years in good health and CMV-seropositive. The sample consisted of PBMCs. The chain carries TRBV5-5 and TRBJ1-1; no firm D call. The CDR3 sequence is CASSLATMNTEAFF. As DNA, the CDR3 is TGTGCCAGCAGCTTGGCAACAATGAACACTGAAGCTTTCTTT.